This T cell receptor beta chain was sequenced in a study of T cell responses to AZD1222 COVID-19 vaccine. About the study: Some second doses came at about 4 weeks and others at about 12 weeks; these were pooled.

The method was immunoSEQ multiplex PCR; TCRdb's version includes in-frame clones alone and lacks a portion of them. The sample consists of 57,000 or so clones, around 75% of them appearing once. The TCR was taken from an adult in good health. The material was peripheral blood, obtained on day 0 of AZD1222 vaccination.

CDR3 in amino acids: CASRPPGAGLGQPQHF. CDR3 DNA sequence: TGTGCCAGTAGACCGCCTGGGGCAGGGTTAGGTCAGCCCCAGCATTTT. The chain couples TRBV19 to TRBJ1-5; D might be TRBD1 (5 bases). The V and J ends lost 6 bases and 6 bases respectively, with 21 bases between them. The V gene's germline CDR1 is LNHDA and CDR2 SQIVND (reference sequence). The CDR3 consists of 16 residues.